These T cell receptor beta chains were read from a single sample in a study of cytomegalovirus exposure and HLA in healthy donors. TCRdb keeps only in-frame clones here, not all; method: immunoSEQ multiplex PCR. The sample lists fewer than 200,000 clones, 75% to 85% occurring once. Sequencing used PBMCs. The receptors were sampled from a boy aged 5 to 17 in good health and CMV-seronegative. The CDR3 runs from the conserved cysteine through the conserved F or W. Each record gives: V gene, J gene, D gene, clone size, CDR3 protein, CDR3 DNA. A D gene is named only where the DNA matches it firmly. Clone size is stated in some rows and not others, as once, few, many or a class when expanded.

v_gene: TRBV11-3; j_gene: TRBJ2-7; d_gene: TRBD2; abundance: NA; CDR3aa: CASSQEGLGEQYF; CDR3nt: TGTGCCAGCAGCCAAGAGGGACTAGGCGAGCAGTACTTC
v_gene: TRBV19; j_gene: TRBJ2-2; d_gene: NA; abundance: NA; CDR3aa: CASSPINREWGGELFF; CDR3nt: TGTGCCAGTAGCCCAATCAACAGGGAATGGGGCGGGGAGCTGTTTTTT
v_gene: TRBV7-3; j_gene: TRBJ1-1; d_gene: NA; abundance: few; CDR3aa: CASSPQGGTEAFF; CDR3nt: TGTGCCAGTAGTCCGCAGGGAGGAACTGAAGCTTTCTTT
v_gene: TRBV11-2; j_gene: TRBJ1-2; d_gene: NA; abundance: few; CDR3aa: CASSLRALRNREGNYGYTF; CDR3nt: TGTGCCAGCAGCTTAAGGGCCCTAAGGAACAGGGAGGGTAACTATGGCTACACCTTC
v_gene: TRBV27; j_gene: TRBJ1-1; d_gene: TRBD1; abundance: few; CDR3aa: CASRYLRPGQPNTEAFF; CDR3nt: TGTGCCAGCCGCTACCTCCGTCCGGGACAGCCGAACACTGAAGCTTTCTTT
v_gene: TRBV7-8; j_gene: TRBJ2-3; d_gene: TRBD2; abundance: NA; CDR3aa: CASSPGTSGGGDTQYF; CDR3nt: TGTGCCAGCAGCCCCGGGACTAGCGGGGGAGGAGATACGCAGTATTTT
v_gene: TRBV5-6; j_gene: TRBJ2-3; d_gene: NA; abundance: NA; CDR3aa: CASSPGEVTDTQYF; CDR3nt: TGTGCCAGCAGCCCGGGGGAGGTCACAGATACGCAGTATTTT
v_gene: TRBV5-4; j_gene: TRBJ2-1; d_gene: NA; abundance: NA; CDR3aa: CASSLGLGKYNEQFF; CDR3nt: TGTGCCAGCAGCTTGGGACTAGGGAAATACAATGAGCAGTTCTTC
v_gene: TRBV29-1; j_gene: TRBJ1-1; d_gene: TRBD1; abundance: once; CDR3aa: CSAGGQGNEAFF; CDR3nt: TGCAGCGCCGGAGGACAGGGCAATGAAGCTTTCTTT
v_gene: TRBV19; j_gene: TRBJ1-1; d_gene: TRBD1; abundance: NA; CDR3aa: CASSIEQGSPTEAFF; CDR3nt: TGTGCCAGTAGTATAGAACAGGGGTCCCCCACTGAAGCTTTCTTT
v_gene: TRBV27; j_gene: TRBJ2-1; d_gene: TRBD1; abundance: NA; CDR3aa: CASSLKAGGENEQFF; CDR3nt: TGTGCCAGCAGTTTAAAGGCAGGGGGAGAGAATGAGCAGTTCTTC
v_gene: TRBV6-6; j_gene: TRBJ2-1; d_gene: TRBD2; abundance: NA; CDR3aa: CASSQTSGAYNEQFF; CDR3nt: TGTGCCAGCAGTCAGACTAGCGGTGCCTACAATGAGCAGTTCTTC
v_gene: TRBV13; j_gene: TRBJ1-1; d_gene: TRBD1; abundance: NA; CDR3aa: CASSSPGTGGGNTEAFF; CDR3nt: TGTGCCAGCAGCAGCCCCGGGACAGGGGGCGGGAACACTGAAGCTTTCTTT
v_gene: TRBV21-1; j_gene: TRBJ2-3; d_gene: NA; abundance: NA; CDR3aa: CASSKRGSPTTDTQYF; CDR3nt: TGTGCCAGCAGCAAAAGGGGGAGTCCCACAACGGATACGCAGTATTTT
v_gene: TRBV30; j_gene: TRBJ1-1; d_gene: NA; abundance: few; CDR3aa: CAWSKEIRYEAFF; CDR3nt: TGTGCCTGGAGTAAGGAGATAAGATATGAAGCTTTCTTT
v_gene: TRBV19; j_gene: TRBJ2-2; d_gene: TRBD1; abundance: NA; CDR3aa: CASSARTGNTGELFF; CDR3nt: TGTGCCAGTAGTGCTAGGACAGGGAACACCGGGGAGCTGTTTTTT
v_gene: TRBV5-1; j_gene: TRBJ2-7; d_gene: NA; abundance: NA; CDR3aa: CASSLLPSYSYEQYF; CDR3nt: TGCGCCAGCAGCTTGCTACCGAGCTATTCCTACGAGCAGTACTTC
v_gene: TRBV7-2; j_gene: TRBJ2-3; d_gene: NA; abundance: NA; CDR3aa: CASSLQADTQYF; CDR3nt: TGTGCCAGCAGCCTTCAGGCAGATACGCAGTATTTT
v_gene: TRBV30; j_gene: TRBJ2-5; d_gene: TRBD2; abundance: NA; CDR3aa: CAWSGTSFEETQYF; CDR3nt: TGTGCCTGGAGTGGGACTAGCTTTGAGGAGACCCAGTACTTC
v_gene: TRBV19; j_gene: TRBJ1-1; d_gene: NA; abundance: once; CDR3aa: CASNQRMNTEAFF; CDR3nt: TGTGCCAGTAACCAGCGGATGAACACTGAAGCTTTCTTT
v_gene: TRBV15; j_gene: TRBJ1-1; d_gene: NA; abundance: NA; CDR3aa: CATSRVPRNTEAFF; CDR3nt: TGTGCCACCAGCAGAGTTCCGAGGAACACTGAAGCTTTCTTT
v_gene: TRBV10-3; j_gene: TRBJ1-2; d_gene: TRBD1; abundance: NA; CDR3aa: CAISDEGQGAHHYGYTF; CDR3nt: TGTGCCATCAGTGACGAGGGACAGGGGGCTCATCACTATGGCTACACCTTC
v_gene: TRBV9; j_gene: TRBJ1-2; d_gene: TRBD1; abundance: NA; CDR3aa: CASSLGQGNYGYTF; CDR3nt: TGTGCCAGCAGCTTGGGACAGGGTAACTATGGCTACACCTTC
v_gene: TRBV10-3; j_gene: TRBJ2-1; d_gene: TRBD2; abundance: NA; CDR3aa: CAISLTSEYNEQFF; CDR3nt: TGTGCCATCAGTTTGACTAGCGAGTACAATGAGCAGTTCTTC
v_gene: TRBV18; j_gene: TRBJ1-1; d_gene: NA; abundance: NA; CDR3aa: CASLPSLSGMWGTEAFF; CDR3nt: TGTGCCAGCCTACCTTCCCTCTCAGGGATGTGGGGTACTGAAGCTTTCTTT
v_gene: TRBV10-3; j_gene: TRBJ2-7; d_gene: NA; abundance: once; CDR3aa: CAISQSGGAGQYF; CDR3nt: TGTGCCATCAGCCAGAGCGGAGGGGCCGGGCAGTACTTC
v_gene: TRBV11-3; j_gene: TRBJ2-6; d_gene: TRBD1; abundance: once; CDR3aa: CASSSTGQGEIGANVLTF; CDR3nt: TGTGCCAGCAGCTCCACCGGACAGGGGGAAATTGGGGCCAACGTCCTGACTTTC
v_gene: TRBV25-1; j_gene: TRBJ2-1; d_gene: NA; abundance: few; CDR3aa: CASSGFPSDNEQFF; CDR3nt: TGTGCCAGCAGTGGCTTCCCTTCGGACAATGAGCAGTTCTTC
v_gene: TRBV7-2; j_gene: TRBJ2-1; d_gene: TRBD2; abundance: few; CDR3aa: CASSLRLAGGNEQFF; CDR3nt: TGTGCCAGCAGCTTAAGGCTAGCGGGGGGGAATGAGCAGTTCTTC
v_gene: TRBV6-5; j_gene: TRBJ2-7; d_gene: TRBD1; abundance: NA; CDR3aa: CASSYSIGTGAHEQYF; CDR3nt: TGTGCCAGCAGTTACTCTATCGGGACAGGGGCCCACGAGCAGTACTTC
v_gene: TRBV5-6; j_gene: TRBJ2-2; d_gene: TRBD2; abundance: NA; CDR3aa: CASSYWLAGAGTGELFF; CDR3nt: TGTGCCAGCAGTTACTGGCTAGCGGGAGCGGGGACCGGGGAGCTGTTTTTT
v_gene: TRBV19; j_gene: TRBJ1-1; d_gene: NA; abundance: NA; CDR3aa: CASSILAGPTEAFF; CDR3nt: TGTGCCAGTAGTATTTTGGCAGGGCCCACTGAAGCTTTCTTT
v_gene: TRBV19; j_gene: TRBJ2-7; d_gene: TRBD2; abundance: NA; CDR3aa: CASSGGGRSYEQYF; CDR3nt: TGTGCCAGTAGTGGCGGCGGGAGATCCTACGAGCAGTACTTC
v_gene: TRBV19; j_gene: TRBJ2-7; d_gene: TRBD1; abundance: few; CDR3aa: CASSSRGLGYEQYF; CDR3nt: TGTGCCAGTAGTAGCAGGGGGCTTGGGTACGAGCAGTACTTC
v_gene: TRBV6-4; j_gene: TRBJ2-1; d_gene: NA; abundance: few; CDR3aa: CASSDQSEDEQFF; CDR3nt: TGTGCCAGCAGTGATCAGAGTGAGGATGAGCAGTTCTTC
v_gene: TRBV9; j_gene: TRBJ2-1; d_gene: TRBD1; abundance: few; CDR3aa: CASTQTGQGNEQFF; CDR3nt: TGTGCCAGCACCCAGACTGGACAGGGGAATGAGCAGTTCTTC
v_gene: TRBV9; j_gene: TRBJ1-1; d_gene: NA; abundance: NA; CDR3aa: CASSPPHRATEAFF; CDR3nt: TGTGCCAGCAGCCCCCCCCACAGGGCCACTGAAGCTTTCTTT
v_gene: TRBV14; j_gene: TRBJ2-7; d_gene: NA; abundance: NA; CDR3aa: CASSQGQARSYEQYF; CDR3nt: TGTGCCAGCAGCCAAGGACAGGCACGCTCCTACGAGCAGTACTTC
v_gene: TRBV30; j_gene: TRBJ1-5; d_gene: NA; abundance: NA; CDR3aa: CAWSPTSRPSKPQHF; CDR3nt: TGTGCCTGGAGTCCCACTTCTAGACCTTCTAAGCCCCAGCATTTT
v_gene: TRBV9; j_gene: TRBJ2-1; d_gene: NA; abundance: NA; CDR3aa: CASSPRTQKYNEQFF; CDR3nt: TGTGCCAGCAGCCCCCGGACACAGAAGTACAATGAGCAGTTCTTC
v_gene: TRBV19; j_gene: TRBJ1-5; d_gene: TRBD1; abundance: few; CDR3aa: CASSGSKGASNQPQHF; CDR3nt: TGTGCCAGTTCGGGCTCGAAGGGGGCGAGCAATCAGCCCCAGCATTTT
v_gene: TRBV10-3; j_gene: TRBJ1-1; d_gene: NA; abundance: NA; CDR3aa: CAISDAGGTEAFF; CDR3nt: TGTGCCATCAGTGATGCAGGAGGCACTGAAGCTTTCTTT
v_gene: TRBV15; j_gene: TRBJ2-5; d_gene: TRBD1; abundance: NA; CDR3aa: CATSSIPGQGARTQYF; CDR3nt: TGTGCCACCAGCAGTATCCCGGGACAGGGGGCAAGGACCCAGTACTTC
v_gene: TRBV5-4; j_gene: TRBJ1-2; d_gene: NA; abundance: once; CDR3aa: CASSLTQGIDGYTF; CDR3nt: TGTGCCAGCAGCTTGACTCAGGGGATAGATGGCTACACCTTC